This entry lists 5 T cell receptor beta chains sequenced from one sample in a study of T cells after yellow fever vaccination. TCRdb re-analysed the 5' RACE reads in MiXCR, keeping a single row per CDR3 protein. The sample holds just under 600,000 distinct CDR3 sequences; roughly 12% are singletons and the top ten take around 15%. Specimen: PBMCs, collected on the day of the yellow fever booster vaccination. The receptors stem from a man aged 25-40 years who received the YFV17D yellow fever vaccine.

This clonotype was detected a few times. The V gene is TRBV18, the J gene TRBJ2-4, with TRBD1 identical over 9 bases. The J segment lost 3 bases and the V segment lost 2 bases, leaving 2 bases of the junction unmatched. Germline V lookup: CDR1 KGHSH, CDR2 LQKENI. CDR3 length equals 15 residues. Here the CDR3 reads CASSPATGGKNIQYF. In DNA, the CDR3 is TGTGCCAGCTCACCAGCGACAGGGGGCAAAAACATTCAGTACTTC.

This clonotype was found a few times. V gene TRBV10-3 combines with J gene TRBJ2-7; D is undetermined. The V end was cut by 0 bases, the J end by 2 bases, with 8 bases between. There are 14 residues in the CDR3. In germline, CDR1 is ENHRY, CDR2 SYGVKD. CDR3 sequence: CAISESPGAYEQYF. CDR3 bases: TGTGCCATCAGTGAGTCTCCGGGCGCCTACGAGCAGTACTTC.

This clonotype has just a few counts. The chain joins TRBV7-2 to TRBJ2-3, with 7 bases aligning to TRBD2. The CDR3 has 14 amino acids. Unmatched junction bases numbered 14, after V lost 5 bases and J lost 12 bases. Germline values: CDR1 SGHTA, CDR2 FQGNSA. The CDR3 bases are TGTGCCAGCAGCCTGGGGCAGCGGGGCTCAGAACAGTATTTT. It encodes CASSLGQRGSEQYF. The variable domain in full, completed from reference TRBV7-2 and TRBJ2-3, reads GAGVSQSPSNKVTEKGKDVELRCDPISGHTALYWYRQSLGQGLEFLIYFQGNSAPDKSGLPSDRFSAERTGGSVSTLTIQRTQQEDSAVYLCASSLGQRGSEQYFGPGTRLTVL.

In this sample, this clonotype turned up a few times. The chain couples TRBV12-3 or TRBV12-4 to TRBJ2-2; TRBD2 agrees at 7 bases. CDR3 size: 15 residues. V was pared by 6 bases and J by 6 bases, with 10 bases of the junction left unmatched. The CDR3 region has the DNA TGTGCCAGCAGCAGACTAGCCTCGGGCGCCGGGGAGCTGTTTTTT. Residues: CASSRLASGAGELFF.

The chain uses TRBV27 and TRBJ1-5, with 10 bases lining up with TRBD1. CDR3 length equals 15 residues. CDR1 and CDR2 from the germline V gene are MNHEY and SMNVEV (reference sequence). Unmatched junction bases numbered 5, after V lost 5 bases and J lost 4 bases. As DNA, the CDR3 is TGTGCCAGCAGTAGACAGGGGGCGCGAAATCAGCCCCAGCATTTT. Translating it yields CASSRQGARNQPQHF.